This record concerns one TCR beta chain sequence. Its antigen is undetermined. Germline V lookup: CDR1 SQVTM, CDR2 ANQGSEA. The CDR3 runs 14 residues. V gave up 6 bases and J gave up 5 bases; unmatched junction bases: 10. This sample is drawn from a study of T cells in localized non-small cell lung cancer. General study points: One tumor region alone was sequenced, and heterogeneity therefore remains possible. The appearance of a median approximately 55 of the top 100 tumor clones was seen in adjacent lung. Greater T cell density in blood accompanied longer overall survival. Clonality peaked in uninvolved adjacent lung rather than tumor.

The repertoire was sequenced with immunoSEQ multiplex PCR; TCRdb's copy has only in-frame clones and lacks some. The sample holds about 46,000 clones; 81% are singletons and the top ten take approximately 17%. The chain couples TRBV29-1 to TRBJ2-3; 8 bases fit TRBD2. This receptor was taken from a man between 40 and 69 years old with stage III lung adenocarcinoma. The sequences come from peripheral blood mononuclear cells, collected before any cancer treatment. CDR3: CSVGGGREGDTQYF. CDR3 coding DNA: TGCAGCGTCGGGGGGGGCAGGGAGGGAGATACGCAGTATTTT.